Below are 21 T cell receptor beta chains sequenced from a single sample in a study of blood T cell repertoires in COVID-19. Profiling relied on immunoSEQ multiplex PCR, and the TCRdb table lists in-frame clones only, not all of them. Of about 280,000 clones in the sample, roughly 85% were seen once. Material for sequencing was peripheral blood. The origin of the receptors is a human donor in a cohort sampled during active COVID-19.

The rearrangement joins TRBV28 to TRBJ2-1; 9 bases line up with TRBD1. CDR3 length: 14 amino acids. V dropped 9 bases and J dropped 8; count of bases not matched to a gene: 11. Per germline, CDR1 MDHEN and CDR2 SYDVKM. The CDR3 loop is CASWGQGRWDEQFF. The CDR3 DNA reads TGTGCCAGTTGGGGACAGGGAAGGTGGGATGAGCAGTTCTTC.

The chain carries TRBV27 and TRBJ2-7; 7 positions match TRBD2. Unmatched junction bases numbered 6, after V lost 2 bases and J lost 2 bases. Germline loops: CDR1 MNHEY, CDR2 SMNVEV (reference sequence). The CDR3 totals 15 residues. The CDR3 DNA follows: TGTGCCAGCAGTTTAAGGCTAGCGGACCCCTACGAGCAGTACTTC. Translating gives CASSLRLADPYEQYF.

This sequence joins TRBV27 and TRBJ1-1; a weak D match, TRBD1 (5 bases). V lost 1 base and J lost 5, with 11 bases in between. The CDR3 is 14 residues long. The germline CDR1 and CDR2 sequences are MNHEY and SMNVEV (reference sequence). The CDR3 region has the DNA TGTGCCAGCAGTTTATTAGGGGCGGGGACTGAAGCTTTCTTT. The encoded protein is CASSLLGAGTEAFF.

V usage is TRBV7-8 and J usage is TRBJ2-1; 10 nucleotides line up with TRBD2. The germline CDR1 and CDR2 sequences are SGHVS and FQNEAQ. The CDR3 has 15 amino acids. V shed 1 base, J shed 6 bases, and the junction held 3 bases outside the gene matches. The CDR3 coding sequence is TGTGCCAGCAGCTTAGATTCTAGCGGGAGCAATGAGCAGTTCTTC. Encoded protein: CASSLDSSGSNEQFF. Looking up the rest from reference TRBV7-8 and TRBJ2-1 gives the full variable domain: GAGVSQSPRYKVAKRGQDVALRCDPISGHVSLFWYQQALGQGPEFLTYFQNEAQLDKSGLPSDRFFAERPEGSVSTLKIQRTQQEDSAVYLCASSLDSSGSNEQFFGPGTRLTVL.

This chain joins TRBV18 and TRBJ1-5, with 8 positions matching TRBD1. The trim removed 5 bases at V and 0 bases at J, leaving 3 bases unmatched. CDR1 is KGHSH, CDR2 LQKENI, per germline. The CDR3 has 15 residues. The CDR3 reads CASSRQGTSNQPQHF. CDR3 coding DNA: TGTGCCAGCTCAAGACAGGGGACTAGCAATCAGCCCCAGCATTTT.

This sequence joins TRBV7-2 and TRBJ1-2, with 8 bases matching TRBD1. CDR1 SGHTA and CDR2 FQGNSA come from the germline V gene. This CDR3 contains 16 residues. The trim removed 3 bases at V and 6 bases at J, leaving 12 bases unmatched. The CDR3 here is CASSFGTRGQGNGYTF. CDR3 bases: TGTGCCAGCAGCTTCGGGACCCGTGGACAGGGTAATGGCTACACCTTC.

The J gene is TRBJ2-7, the V gene TRBV7-6, with 10 bases identical to TRBD2. This CDR3 region has 15 residues. V dropped 4 bases and J dropped 2; count of bases not matched to a gene: 5. Germline lookup yields CDR1 SGHVS and CDR2 FNYEAQ. The CDR3 DNA reads TGTGCCAGCAGCTCAAATAGCGGGAGGCCCTACGAGCAGTACTTC. Its translation is CASSSNSGRPYEQYF. The whole variable domain, filled in from reference TRBV7-6 and TRBJ2-7, reads GAGVSQSPRYKVTKRGQDVALRCDPISGHVSLYWYRQALGQGPEFLTYFNYEAQQDKSGLPNDRFSAERPEGSISTLTIQRTEQRDSAMYRCASSSNSGRPYEQYFGPGTRLTVT.

As regards this clone: Other DNA sequences from this sample encode an identical CDR3 as well. The chain is built from TRBV18 and TRBJ2-5; D is unresolved. Germline V gives CDR1 KGHSH, CDR2 LQKENI. The CDR3 contains 12 residues. V shed 3 bases and J shed 5 bases, with 7 bases lying between them. CDR3 nucleotides: TGTGCCAGCTCACCTGCAGGCGAGACCCAGTACTTC. Translating it yields CASSPAGETQYF.

As to this clone: At one end, the junction sequence differs from germline, possibly due to a read error. CDR3 in amino acids: CVTSREGFSYNEQFF. The CDR3 DNA reads TGCGTCACCTCGCGGGAGGGCTTCTCCTACAATGAGCAGTTCTTC. The V call is TRBV30, the J call TRBJ2-1; TRBD2 aligns across 9 bases. CDR3 length: 15 residues. CDR1 is GTSNPN and CDR2 is SVGIG in the germline V gene (reference sequence).

The chain joins TRBV7-9 to TRBJ2-5; D is possibly TRBD2 (5 bases). Per the germline V gene, CDR1 is SEHNR and CDR2 is FQNEAQ (reference sequence). The V end was cut by 4 bases, the J end by 5 bases, with 14 bases between. CDR3 length equals 14 residues. CDR3 bases: TGTGCCAGCAGCTCGGACGGGGAGAGGGAGACCCAGTACTTC. It specifies CASSSDGERETQYF.

The chain is built from TRBV9 and TRBJ1-1, with D uncertain. The CDR3 loop spans 14 amino acids. V was cut by 2 bases and J by 10 bases, with 18 bases left in between. CDR1 SGDLS and CDR2 YYNGEE come from the germline V gene. The CDR3 sequence: CASSVGQRVGGAFF. CDR3 in DNA: TGTGCCAGCAGCGTCGGTCAGAGGGTCGGAGGAGCTTTCTTT.

This clone occurred once. The V gene is TRBV5-1, the J gene TRBJ2-2; D uncertain. V shed 1 base and J shed 7 bases, with 14 bases lying between them. Germline V gene data show CDR1 as SGHRS and CDR2 as YFSETQ. The CDR3 consists of 15 residues. CDR3 coding DNA: TGCGCCAGCAGCTTGCGGCATGACACCTACGGGGAGCTGTTTTTT. Its translation is CASSLRHDTYGELFF. The full variable domain, with the rest looked up from reference TRBV5-1 and TRBJ2-2, is KAGVTQTPRYLIKTRGQQVTLSCSPISGHRSVSWYQQTPGQGLQFLFEYFSETQRNKGNFPGRFSGRQFSNSRSEMNVSTLELGDSALYLCASSLRHDTYGELFFGEGSRLTVL.

V and J are TRBV3-1 (or the pseudogene TRBV3-2) and TRBJ2-4; D ambiguous. Germline loops: CDR1 LGHDT, CDR2 YNNKEL (reference sequence). This CDR3 comprises 13 residues. Trimming stripped 2 bases from V and 9 bases from J, with 11 bases between. In DNA, the CDR3 is TGTGCCAGCAGCCAAAACCCCTCCGGCATTCAGTACTTC. The encoded protein is CASSQNPSGIQYF.

The chain couples TRBV19 to TRBJ1-3; the match to TRBD1 covers 7 bases. The CDR3 totals 15 residues. Germline values: CDR1 LNHDA, CDR2 SQIVND (reference sequence). The trim removed 5 bases at V and 0 bases at J, leaving 4 bases unmatched. CDR3: CASSWDSASGNTIYF. CDR3 nucleotide sequence: TGTGCCAGTAGTTGGGACAGCGCCTCTGGAAACACCATATATTTT.

This clone was counted between two and nine times. The CDR3 here is CASSLRWTEAFF. In DNA form, the CDR3 reads TGTGCCAGCAGCTTACGGTGGACTGAAGCTTTCTTT. The gene calls are TRBV5-8 and TRBJ1-1, with D unresolved. Trimming pared 2 bases from V and 5 bases from J, leaving 7 bases between. The CDR3 loop spans 12 amino acids. In germline, CDR1 is SGHTS, CDR2 YDEGEE.

In nucleotides, the CDR3 is TGTGCCAGCACCAACAGGGGACGAGAAAAACTGTTTTTT. This codes for CASTNRGREKLFF. The chain couples TRBV12-3 or TRBV12-4 to TRBJ1-4, with TRBD1 matching 7 bases. V dropped 7 bases and J dropped 8; count of bases not matched to a gene: 7. This CDR3 has 13 amino acids.

The CDR3 DNA reads as TGCGCCAGCAGCTTGGTTCTGGGGCTAGCGGGGCGACAAGAGACCCAGTACTTC. Protein sequence: CASSLVLGLAGRQETQYF. This chain links TRBV5-1 with TRBJ2-5; TRBD2 matches at 9 bases. Germline CDR1 and CDR2: SGHRS and YFSETQ. The CDR3 covers 18 residues. V lost 0 bases to trimming and J lost 2 bases; unmatched junction nucleotides: 11.

V is TRBV18 and J is TRBJ2-2, with 12 bases aligning to TRBD2. CDR1 and CDR2 from the germline V gene are KGHSH and LQKENI. The junction had 1 base not matched to a gene; V was cut back by 3 bases and J by 5 bases. The CDR3 has 15 amino acids. The CDR3 region has the DNA TGTGCCAGCTCACCCGGGACTAGCGGGACCGGGGAGCTGTTTTTT. It yields the protein CASSPGTSGTGELFF. Full variable domain (missing parts from reference TRBV18 and TRBJ2-2): NAGVMQNPRHLVRRRGQEARLRCSPMKGHSHVYWYRQLPEEGLKFMVYLQKENIIDESGMPKERFSAEFPKEGPSILRIQQVVRGDSAAYFCASSPGTSGTGELFFGEGSRLTVL.

The rearrangement links TRBV30 to TRBJ2-4, with 15 bases aligning to TRBD2. Germline trimming cut 4 bases from V and 4 bases from J; bases unmatched to any gene: 14. CDR1 is GTSNPN, CDR2 SVGIG, per germline (reference sequence). This CDR3 contains 19 residues. The CDR3 coding sequence is TGTGCCTGGACCCACCCGGGACTAGCGGGAGGAGGGGGGAAAAACATTCAGTACTTC. This codes for CAWTHPGLAGGGGKNIQYF.

This rearrangement joins TRBV12-3 or TRBV12-4 to TRBJ1-3, with D uncertain. The CDR3 contains 13 residues. V was shortened by 7 bases and J by 4 bases, with 11 bases between the two germline ends. The CDR3 bases are TGTGCCAGCACCGGGTATGCGGGAAACACCATATATTTT. This sequence encodes CASTGYAGNTIYF.

This chain joins TRBV3-1 (or the pseudogene TRBV3-2) and TRBJ2-3; a weak D match, TRBD2 (6 bases). Germline CDR1 is LGHDT and CDR2 is YNNKEL (reference sequence). With 4 bases removed from V and 6 bases from J, the gap between germline ends came to 20 bases. The CDR3 has 16 amino acids. The DNA for the CDR3 is TGTGCCAGCAGCCTCCTGGCGGGGCGGAGCGGGGATACGCAGTATTTT. Residues: CASSLLAGRSGDTQYF.